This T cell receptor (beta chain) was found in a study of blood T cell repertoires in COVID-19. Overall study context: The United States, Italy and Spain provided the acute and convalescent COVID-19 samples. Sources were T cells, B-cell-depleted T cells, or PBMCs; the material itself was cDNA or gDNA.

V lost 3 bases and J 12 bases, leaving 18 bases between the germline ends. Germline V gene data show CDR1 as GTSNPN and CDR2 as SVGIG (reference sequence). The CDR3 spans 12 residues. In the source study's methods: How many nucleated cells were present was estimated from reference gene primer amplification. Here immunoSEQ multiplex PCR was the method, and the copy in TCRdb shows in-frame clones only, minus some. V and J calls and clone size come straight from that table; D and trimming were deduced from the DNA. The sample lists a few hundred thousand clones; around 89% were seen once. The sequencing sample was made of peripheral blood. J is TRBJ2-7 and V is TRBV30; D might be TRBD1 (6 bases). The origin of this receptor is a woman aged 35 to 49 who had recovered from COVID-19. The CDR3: CAWSLHTGTLYF. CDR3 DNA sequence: TGTGCCTGGAGCCTCCACACCGGGACATTGTACTTC.